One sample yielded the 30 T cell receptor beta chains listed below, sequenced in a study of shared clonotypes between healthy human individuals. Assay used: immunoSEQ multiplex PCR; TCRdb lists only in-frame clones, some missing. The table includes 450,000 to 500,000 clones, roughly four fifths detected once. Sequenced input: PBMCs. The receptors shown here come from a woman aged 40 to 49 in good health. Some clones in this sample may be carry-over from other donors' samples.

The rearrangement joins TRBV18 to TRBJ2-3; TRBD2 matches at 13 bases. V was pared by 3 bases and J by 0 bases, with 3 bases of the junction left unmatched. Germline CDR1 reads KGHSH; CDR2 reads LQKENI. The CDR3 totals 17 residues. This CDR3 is CASSPRTSGSSTDTQYF. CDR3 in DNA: TGTGCCAGCTCACCCCGGACTAGCGGGAGTAGCACAGATACGCAGTATTTT.

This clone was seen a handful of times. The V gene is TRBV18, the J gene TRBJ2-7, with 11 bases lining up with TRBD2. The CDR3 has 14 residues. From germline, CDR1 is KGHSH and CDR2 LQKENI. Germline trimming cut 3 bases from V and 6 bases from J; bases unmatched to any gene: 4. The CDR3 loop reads CASSPGLAESEQYF. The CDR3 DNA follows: TGTGCCAGCTCACCGGGACTAGCGGAATCCGAGCAGTACTTC. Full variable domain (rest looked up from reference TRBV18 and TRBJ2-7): NAGVMQNPRHLVRRRGQEARLRCSPMKGHSHVYWYRQLPEEGLKFMVYLQKENIIDESGMPKERFSAEFPKEGPSILRIQQVVRGDSAAYFCASSPGLAESEQYFGPGTRLTVT.

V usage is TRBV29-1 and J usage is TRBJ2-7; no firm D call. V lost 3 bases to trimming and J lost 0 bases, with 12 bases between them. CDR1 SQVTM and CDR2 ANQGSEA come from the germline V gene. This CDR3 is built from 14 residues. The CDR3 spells CSVDAGPASYEQYF. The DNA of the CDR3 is TGCAGCGTTGATGCAGGACCCGCCTCCTACGAGCAGTACTTC.

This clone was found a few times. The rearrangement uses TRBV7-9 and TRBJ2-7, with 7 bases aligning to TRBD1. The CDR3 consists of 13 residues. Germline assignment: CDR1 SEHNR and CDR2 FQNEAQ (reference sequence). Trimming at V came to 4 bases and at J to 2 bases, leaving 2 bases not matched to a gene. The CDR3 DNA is TGTGCCAGCAGCTCCAGGGGGACCTACGAGCAGTACTTC. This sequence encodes CASSSRGTYEQYF.

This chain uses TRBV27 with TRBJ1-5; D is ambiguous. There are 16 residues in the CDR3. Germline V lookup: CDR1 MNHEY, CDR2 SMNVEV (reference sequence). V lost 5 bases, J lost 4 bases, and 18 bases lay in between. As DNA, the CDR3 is TGTGCCAGCAGTCCCCGATTTTGGGTGGAGAATCAGCCCCAGCATTTT. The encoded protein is CASSPRFWVENQPQHF.

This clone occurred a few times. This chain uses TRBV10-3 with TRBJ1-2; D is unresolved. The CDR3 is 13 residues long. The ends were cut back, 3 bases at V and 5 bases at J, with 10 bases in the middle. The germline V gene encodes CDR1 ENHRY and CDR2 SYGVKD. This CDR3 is CAISELGNYGYTF. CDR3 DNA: TGTGCCATCAGTGAACTTGGCAATTATGGCTACACCTTC.

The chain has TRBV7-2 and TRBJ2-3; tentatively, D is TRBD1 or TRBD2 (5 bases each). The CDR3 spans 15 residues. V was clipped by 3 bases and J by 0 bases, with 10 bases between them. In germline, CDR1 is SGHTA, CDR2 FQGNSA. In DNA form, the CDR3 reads TGTGCCAGCAGCTTTGGGGGAATGAGCACAGATACGCAGTATTTT. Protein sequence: CASSFGGMSTDTQYF. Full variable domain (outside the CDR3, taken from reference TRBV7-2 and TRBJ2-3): GAGVSQSPSNKVTEKGKDVELRCDPISGHTALYWYRQSLGQGLEFLIYFQGNSAPDKSGLPSDRFSAERTGGSVSTLTIQRTQQEDSAVYLCASSFGGMSTDTQYFGPGTRLTVL.

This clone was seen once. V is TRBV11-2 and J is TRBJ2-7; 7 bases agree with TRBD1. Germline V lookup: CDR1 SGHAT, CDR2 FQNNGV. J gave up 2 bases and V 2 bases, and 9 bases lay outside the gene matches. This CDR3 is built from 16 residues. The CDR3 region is CASSLFGQAPPYEQYF. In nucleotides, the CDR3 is TGTGCCAGCAGCTTATTTGGACAGGCTCCCCCCTACGAGCAGTACTTC.

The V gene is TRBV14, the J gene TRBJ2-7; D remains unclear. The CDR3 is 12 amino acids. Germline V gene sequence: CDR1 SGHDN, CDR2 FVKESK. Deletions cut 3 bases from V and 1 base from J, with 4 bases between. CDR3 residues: CASSHLSYEQYF. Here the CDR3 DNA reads TGTGCCAGCAGCCATCTGTCCTACGAGCAGTACTTC.

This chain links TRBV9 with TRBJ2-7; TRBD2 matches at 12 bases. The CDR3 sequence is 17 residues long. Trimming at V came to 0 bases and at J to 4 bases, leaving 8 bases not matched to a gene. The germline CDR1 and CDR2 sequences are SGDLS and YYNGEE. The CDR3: CASSVEVGTSGRYEQYF. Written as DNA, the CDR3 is TGTGCCAGCAGCGTAGAGGTCGGAACTAGCGGGAGGTACGAGCAGTACTTC.

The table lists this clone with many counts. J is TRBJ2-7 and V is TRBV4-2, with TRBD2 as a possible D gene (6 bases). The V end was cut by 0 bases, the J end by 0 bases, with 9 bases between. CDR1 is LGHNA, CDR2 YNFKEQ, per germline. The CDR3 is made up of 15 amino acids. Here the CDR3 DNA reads TGTGCCAGCAGCCAAGAGAGCGGGCACTCCTACGAGCAGTACTTC. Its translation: CASSQESGHSYEQYF.

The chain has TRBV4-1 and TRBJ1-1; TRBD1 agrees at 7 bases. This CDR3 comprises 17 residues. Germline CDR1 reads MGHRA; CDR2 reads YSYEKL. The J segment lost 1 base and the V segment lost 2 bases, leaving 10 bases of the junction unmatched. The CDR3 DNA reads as TGCGCCAGCAGCCAACCTGGCGGGACAGACCAGAACACTGAAGCTTTCTTT. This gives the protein CASSQPGGTDQNTEAFF.

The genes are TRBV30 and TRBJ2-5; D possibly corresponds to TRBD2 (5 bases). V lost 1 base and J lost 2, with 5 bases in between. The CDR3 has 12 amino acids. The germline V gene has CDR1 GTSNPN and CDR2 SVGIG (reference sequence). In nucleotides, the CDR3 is TGTGCCTGGAGTGGGACTCAAGAGACCCAGTACTTC. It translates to CAWSGTQETQYF.

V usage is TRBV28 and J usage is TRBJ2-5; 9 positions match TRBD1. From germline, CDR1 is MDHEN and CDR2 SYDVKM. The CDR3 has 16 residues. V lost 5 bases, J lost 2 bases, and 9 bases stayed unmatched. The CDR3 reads CASSLRQGGWQETQYF. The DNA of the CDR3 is TGTGCCAGCAGTCTCCGACAGGGGGGATGGCAAGAGACCCAGTACTTC.

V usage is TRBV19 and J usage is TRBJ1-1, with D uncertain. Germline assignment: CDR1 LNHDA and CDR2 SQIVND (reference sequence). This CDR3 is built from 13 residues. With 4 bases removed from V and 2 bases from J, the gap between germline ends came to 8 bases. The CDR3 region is CASSTKINTEAFF. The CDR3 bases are TGTGCCAGTAGTACCAAGATAAACACTGAAGCTTTCTTT.

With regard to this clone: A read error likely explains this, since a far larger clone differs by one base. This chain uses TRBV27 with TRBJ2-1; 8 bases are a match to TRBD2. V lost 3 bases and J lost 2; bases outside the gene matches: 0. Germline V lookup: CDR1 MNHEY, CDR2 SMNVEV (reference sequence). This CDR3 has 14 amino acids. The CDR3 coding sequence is TGTGCCAGCAGTTTTAGCGGGACCTACAATGAGCAGTTCTTC. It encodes CASSFSGTYNEQFF.

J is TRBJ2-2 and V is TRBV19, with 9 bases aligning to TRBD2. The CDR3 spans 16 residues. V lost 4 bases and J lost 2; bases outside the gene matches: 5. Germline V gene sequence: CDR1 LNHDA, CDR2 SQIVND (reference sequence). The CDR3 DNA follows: TGTGCCAGTAGTAGGCGGGAGGGTATTAACACCGGGGAGCTGTTTTTT. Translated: CASSRREGINTGELFF.

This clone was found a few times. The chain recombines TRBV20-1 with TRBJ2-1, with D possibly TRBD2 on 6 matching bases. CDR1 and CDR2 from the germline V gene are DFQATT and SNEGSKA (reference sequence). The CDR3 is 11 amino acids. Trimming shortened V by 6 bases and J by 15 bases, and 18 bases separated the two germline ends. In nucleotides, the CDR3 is TGCAGTGCCGCGGGGCTAGTCACCCCGTTCTTC. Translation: CSAAGLVTPFF.

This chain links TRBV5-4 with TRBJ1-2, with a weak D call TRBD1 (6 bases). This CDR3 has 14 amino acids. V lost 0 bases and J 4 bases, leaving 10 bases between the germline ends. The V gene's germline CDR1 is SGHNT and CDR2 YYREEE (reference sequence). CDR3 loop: CASSLARGGYGYTF. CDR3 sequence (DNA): TGTGCCAGCAGCTTGGCCAGGGGAGGCTATGGCTACACCTTC.

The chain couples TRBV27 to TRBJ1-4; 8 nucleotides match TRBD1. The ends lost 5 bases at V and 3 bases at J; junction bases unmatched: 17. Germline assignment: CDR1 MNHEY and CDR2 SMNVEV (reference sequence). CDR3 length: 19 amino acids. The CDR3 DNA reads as TGTGCCAGCAGTGGGCCCCGGGACAGGCGCTTCGCGGCTAATGAAAAACTGTTTTTT. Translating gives CASSGPRDRRFAANEKLFF.

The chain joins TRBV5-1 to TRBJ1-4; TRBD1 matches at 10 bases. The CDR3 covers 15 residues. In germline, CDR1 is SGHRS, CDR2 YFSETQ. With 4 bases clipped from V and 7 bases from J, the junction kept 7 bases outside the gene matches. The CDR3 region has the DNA TGCGCCAGCAGCGCCTCGGGACAGGGGATTGAAAAACTGTTTTTT. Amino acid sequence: CASSASGQGIEKLFF.

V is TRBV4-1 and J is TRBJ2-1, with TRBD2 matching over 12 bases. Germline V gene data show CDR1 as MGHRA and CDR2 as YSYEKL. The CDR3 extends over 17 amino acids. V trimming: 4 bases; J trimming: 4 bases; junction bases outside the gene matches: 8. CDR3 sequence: CASSLRPSGRVYNEQFF. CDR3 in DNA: TGCGCCAGCAGCCTTCGGCCTAGCGGGAGGGTTTACAATGAGCAGTTCTTC.

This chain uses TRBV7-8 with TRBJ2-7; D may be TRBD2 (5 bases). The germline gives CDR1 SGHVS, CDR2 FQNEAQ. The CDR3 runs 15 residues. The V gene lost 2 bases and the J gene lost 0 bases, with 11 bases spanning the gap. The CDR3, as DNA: TGTGCCAGCAGCTTATTCGGGGTATCCTCCTACGAGCAGTACTTC. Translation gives CASSLFGVSSYEQYF.

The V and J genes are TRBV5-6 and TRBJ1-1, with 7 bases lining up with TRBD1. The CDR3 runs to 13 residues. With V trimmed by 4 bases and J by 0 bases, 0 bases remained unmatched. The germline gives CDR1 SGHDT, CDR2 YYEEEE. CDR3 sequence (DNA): TGTGCCAGCAGCGGGACAGTGAACACTGAAGCTTTCTTT. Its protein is CASSGTVNTEAFF.

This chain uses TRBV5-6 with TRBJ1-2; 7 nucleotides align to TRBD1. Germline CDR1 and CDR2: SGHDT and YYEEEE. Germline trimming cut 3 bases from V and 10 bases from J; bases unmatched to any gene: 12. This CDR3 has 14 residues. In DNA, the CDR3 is TGTGCCAGCAGCTCCGGGACAGCCCTCCAGTTCTACACCTTC. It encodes CASSSGTALQFYTF.

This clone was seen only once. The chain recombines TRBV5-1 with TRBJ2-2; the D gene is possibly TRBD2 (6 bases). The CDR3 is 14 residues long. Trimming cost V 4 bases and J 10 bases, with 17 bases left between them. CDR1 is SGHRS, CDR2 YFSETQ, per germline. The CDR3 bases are TGCGCCAGCAGCCCCGAAGCGGGTTCCGAGGAGCTGTTTTTT. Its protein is CASSPEAGSEELFF.

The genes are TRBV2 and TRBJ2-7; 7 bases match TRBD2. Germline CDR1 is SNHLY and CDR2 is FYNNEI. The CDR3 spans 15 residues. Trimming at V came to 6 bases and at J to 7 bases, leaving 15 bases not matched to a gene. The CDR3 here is CASSAPSGPLGEQYF. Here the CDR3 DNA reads TGTGCCAGCAGCGCTCCTAGCGGACCCCTAGGAGAGCAGTACTTC.

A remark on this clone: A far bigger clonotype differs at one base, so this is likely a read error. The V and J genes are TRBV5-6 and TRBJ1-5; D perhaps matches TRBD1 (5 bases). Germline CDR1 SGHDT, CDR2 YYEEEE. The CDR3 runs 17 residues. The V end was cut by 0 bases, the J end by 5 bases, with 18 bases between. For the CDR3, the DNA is TGTGCCAGCAGCTTGGGCAGGGAGAGACCAAGCGATCAGCCCCAGCATTTT. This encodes CASSLGRERPSDQPQHF.

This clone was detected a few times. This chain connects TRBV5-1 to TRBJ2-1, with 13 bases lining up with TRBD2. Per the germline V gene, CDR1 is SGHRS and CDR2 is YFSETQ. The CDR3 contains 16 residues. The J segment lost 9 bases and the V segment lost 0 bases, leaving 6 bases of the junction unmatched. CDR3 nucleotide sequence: TGCGCCAGCAGCTTGGGGACTAGCGGGAGAAAGAGTGAGCAGTTCTTC. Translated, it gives CASSLGTSGRKSEQFF.

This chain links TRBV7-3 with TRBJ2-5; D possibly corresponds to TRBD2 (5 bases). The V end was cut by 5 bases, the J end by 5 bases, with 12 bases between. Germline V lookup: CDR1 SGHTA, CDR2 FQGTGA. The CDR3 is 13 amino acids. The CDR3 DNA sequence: TGTGCCAGCAGCGTCCTGACGGGGGAGACCCAGTACTTC. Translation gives CASSVLTGETQYF.